This T cell receptor (beta chain) appears in the sequencing data of a study of blood T cell repertoires in COVID-19. Turning to the study itself: Nucleic acid was either cDNA or gDNA, and it came from T cells, B-cell-depleted T cells, or PBMCs.

Some clones are missing from TCRdb's copy, which holds only in-frame ones; the method was immunoSEQ multiplex PCR. The sample has approximately 200,000 clones, approximately 80% seen once. The CDR3 is 16 amino acids. CDR1 is MNHNS and CDR2 is SASEGT in the germline V gene. V shed 4 bases, J shed 2 bases, and the junction held 8 bases outside the gene matches. Sequenced material: peripheral blood. V usage is TRBV6-1 and J usage is TRBJ1-5; 7 positions agree with TRBD1. The sequence derives from a woman in her sixties who had recovered from COVID-19. The DNA of the CDR3 is TGTGCCAGCAGTGGGAGACAGGGCGTTGGCAATCAGCCCCAGCATTTT. Amino acids: CASSGRQGVGNQPQHF.